Listed below are T cell receptor beta chains from one sample, sequenced in a study of vaccination effects on CD4 cells after COVID-19. Clones were sequenced by immunoSEQ multiplex PCR, and TCRdb holds only the in-frame ones, with some missing. Here the sample spans 20,000 to 25,000 clones, approximately 74% being singletons. No cognate antigen is known for these TCRs. Sequences were derived from CD4+ T cells from PBMCs cultured with HCoV-NL63 spike peptides, sampled before COVID-19 vaccination. All receptors come from a human donor who received a COVID-19 vaccine. Both conserved end residues are part of each CDR3. A D gene is named only where the DNA matches it firmly. Where a row states a size, it is once, few, many or the class of an expanded clone; other rows omit it.

cdr3_nt cdr3_aa cdr3_length j_call clone_size d_call v_call
TGTGCCAGCAGGGACAGGGTATCCTACGAGCAGTACTTC CASRDRVSYEQYF 13 TRBJ2-7 - TRBD1 TRBV6-5
TGTGCCAGCAGCTTACGGGGAACTTACAGCTCTGGAAACACCATATATTTT CASSLRGTYSSGNTIYF 17 TRBJ1-3 - - TRBV7-6
TGTGCCAGCAGTTACTCGAGGGCGCCTCAGCCCCAGCATTTT CASSYSRAPQPQHF 14 TRBJ1-5 - - TRBV6-6
TGTGCCAGCAGCCCACAGGCGGGACAGGGTTTCGATGAGCAGTTCTTC CASSPQAGQGFDEQFF 16 TRBJ2-1 medium-sized TRBD1 TRBV7-9
TGTGCCAGCAGTGAGGGGACTAGCGGGAGTGAGACCCAGTACTTC CASSEGTSGSETQYF 15 TRBJ2-5 - TRBD2 TRBV6-1
TGTGCCAGCAGCGTAGATCAAGCGGCCCTTTCCTACGAGCAGTACTTC CASSVDQAALSYEQYF 16 TRBJ2-7 few - TRBV9
TGTGCCAGCAGTGAAGGACATAGTAGCAATCAGCCCCAGCATTTT CASSEGHSSNQPQHF 15 TRBJ1-5 few - TRBV2
TGTGCCAGTAGAACGGGCGACACAGCAGCCAATTCACCCCTCCACTTT CASRTGDTAANSPLHF 16 TRBJ1-6 - - TRBV19
TGTGCCAGCAGTGTAAAGCGGGAGACGTGTCTGGAGCAGTACTTC CASSVKRETCLEQYF 15 TRBJ2-7 - TRBD2 TRBV6-4
TGTGCCAGCAGCGTAGAGGGGGGTAGGTGGTTCTTC CASSVEGGRWFF 12 TRBJ2-1 - - TRBV9
TGTGCCAGTACCCCGGTTTTACGGCACACTGAAGCTTTCTTT CASTPVLRHTEAFF 14 TRBJ1-1 - - TRBV19
TGTGCCAGCCGCACAGGGACGGGGAGCGAGCAGTACTTC CASRTGTGSEQYF 13 TRBJ2-7 once - TRBV6-5
TGTGCCAGCAGCACCAGCGGGACCTACAATGAGCAGTTCTTC CASSTSGTYNEQFF 14 TRBJ2-1 - TRBD2 TRBV7-9
TGTGCCATCAGCCTTTTCCGACAGGGCTCTGAAGCTTTCTTT CAISLFRQGSEAFF 14 TRBJ1-1 few TRBD1 TRBV10-3
TGTGCCAGCAGCTTGTTAGTCCGTTTAAACACGCATCGCTATGGCTACACCTTC CASSLLVRLNTHRYGYTF 18 TRBJ1-2 - - TRBV5-4
TGTGCCAGCAGCGTAGAGTTCGGGCTAGCGGGAGCTTTAAGAGAGACCCAGTACTTC CASSVEFGLAGALRETQYF 19 TRBJ2-5 - TRBD2 TRBV9
TGTGCCAGCAGTGAAAGGGACAGGAACTATGGCTACACCTTC CASSERDRNYGYTF 14 TRBJ1-2 - TRBD1 TRBV27
TGTGCCTGGAGTCGGTGGTCAACTAATGAAAAACTGTTTTTT CAWSRWSTNEKLFF 14 TRBJ1-4 - - TRBV30
TGTGCCAGCAGCACCCGGGTCAGGGACCATAACTATGGCTACACCTTC CASSTRVRDHNYGYTF 16 TRBJ1-2 - - TRBV7-9
TGTGCCAGCAGCTTTACAGTCGGTGGAAACACCATATATTTT CASSFTVGGNTIYF 14 TRBJ1-3 - - TRBV5-4
TGTGCCAGCAGCGGGACAGGGGGCAATGAGCAGTTCTTC CASSGTGGNEQFF 13 TRBJ2-1 few TRBD1 TRBV12-3/TRBV12-4
TGTGCCAGCAGCTTAACTAGCGGGTCAAACTCCTACAATGAGCAGTTCTTC CASSLTSGSNSYNEQFF 17 TRBJ2-1 - TRBD2 TRBV5-4
TGTGCCAGCAGGTCCAGGGGATTCAGGGGCTACACCTTC CASRSRGFRGYTF 13 TRBJ1-2 once - TRBV6-5
TGTGCCAGCAGCATACGGCCCGGGGTTAACTATGGCTACACCTTC CASSIRPGVNYGYTF 15 TRBJ1-2 - - TRBV11-2
TGTGCCAGCAGCGTAGGCTACAATGAGCAGTTCTTC CASSVGYNEQFF 12 TRBJ2-1 - - TRBV7-9
TGCACCAGCAGCCAAGAGTGGGGAGGGAGGTTCAATCAGCCCCAGCATTTT CTSSQEWGGRFNQPQHF 17 TRBJ1-5 - - TRBV1
TGTGCCTGGAGTGTAGGGGTTTTAGGGTACGAGCAGTACTTC CAWSVGVLGYEQYF 14 TRBJ2-7 - - TRBV30
TGTGCCAGCAGCCCAAAGATAGCCAAAAACATTCAGTACTTC CASSPKIAKNIQYF 14 TRBJ2-4 - - TRBV6-5
TGTGCCAGCAGCCAAGATGGACAGAATAATCAGCCCCAGCATTTT CASSQDGQNNQPQHF 15 TRBJ1-5 - - TRBV3-1/TRBV3-2
TGCGCCAGCAGTGAGTCGACTAGCGGTTCCTACGAGCAGTACTTC CASSESTSGSYEQYF 15 TRBJ2-7 - TRBD2 TRBV10-1
TGTGCCAGCAGTCGGTGGACCTACGAGCAGTACTTC CASSRWTYEQYF 12 TRBJ2-7 - - TRBV12-3/TRBV12-4
TGCGCCAGCAGCTCGGGACTAGCGGGAGGGGGTCTCTACGAGCAGTACTTC CASSSGLAGGGLYEQYF 17 TRBJ2-7 - TRBD2 TRBV5-1
TGTGCCAGCAGCTTTCTGCCGACAGGGGGTGGCTACACCTTC CASSFLPTGGGYTF 14 TRBJ1-2 once TRBD1 TRBV5-8
TGTGCCAGCAGTGTCGGCCTCGGGCCTGGAATTCAGTACTTC CASSVGLGPGIQYF 14 TRBJ2-4 - - TRBV2
TGTGCCAGCGTGCGGGGGGCCTCAGAGACCCAGTACTTC CASVRGASETQYF 13 TRBJ2-5 - TRBD2 TRBV3-1/TRBV3-2
TGCAGCGTTGCTAGGGTCCTAAACACTGAAGCTTTCTTT CSVARVLNTEAFF 13 TRBJ1-1 - - TRBV29-1
TGTGCCAGCAGTCCCGGGACAGGGGAGGAGACCCAGTACTTC CASSPGTGEETQYF 14 TRBJ2-5 once TRBD1 TRBV27
TGTGCCATCACCAGAACGGGGGAAGCCGGGGAGCTGTTTTTT CAITRTGEAGELFF 14 TRBJ2-2 - - TRBV10-3
TGTGCCAGCTCACCACCGTCGGAAGGGGCGGACTCTGGGGCCAACGTCCTGACTTTC CASSPPSEGADSGANVLTF 19 TRBJ2-6 - - TRBV18
TGTGCCAGCAGCCCAAACTCCAGGGAAAATCGGGGCTACACCTTC CASSPNSRENRGYTF 15 TRBJ1-2 - - TRBV7-9
TGTGCCAGCAGCTTGGAGGTCGCTAACAGGTGGGCTTTCTTT CASSLEVANRWAFF 14 TRBJ1-1 - - TRBV5-5
TGTGCCAGCAGTGAGCGGACCCTCCGGGAGACCCAGTACTTC CASSERTLRETQYF 14 TRBJ2-5 - - TRBV2
TGTGCCAGCAGTGAACCCCCTCACCTCGACCCCTCCACAGATACGCAGTATTTT CASSEPPHLDPSTDTQYF 18 TRBJ2-3 - - TRBV25-1
TGTGCCAGCAGCACGACCGGGAGCAGGGAGACCCAGTACTTC CASSTTGSRETQYF 14 TRBJ2-5 - - TRBV7-8
TGTGCCAGCAGCTCTATAGGACAGGGAGGGGATGAAAAACTGTTTTTT CASSSIGQGGDEKLFF 16 TRBJ1-4 - TRBD1 TRBV11-2
TGCGCCAGCAGCCAAGGACGGGGGGTCCAAGAGACCCAGTACTTC CASSQGRGVQETQYF 15 TRBJ2-5 - TRBD2 TRBV4-1
TGTGCCAGCAGTTACTCAGGACAGATTTACCAAGAGACCCAGTACTTC CASSYSGQIYQETQYF 16 TRBJ2-5 - - TRBV6-5
TGTGCCAGCGGGCAGGAGGCATCTAAGTCCAATGAGCAGTTCTTC CASGQEASKSNEQFF 15 TRBJ2-1 few - TRBV2
TGTGCCAGCAGCCGTCTTCTTCCAGTGTACCAAGAGACCCAGTACTTC CASSRLLPVYQETQYF 16 TRBJ2-5 - - TRBV7-9
TGTGCCAGTAGTAACCCGGGACAGGGACCAGATACGCAGTATTTT CASSNPGQGPDTQYF 15 TRBJ2-3 - TRBD1 TRBV19
TGTGCCAGCAGTGAAGGTCAACTACCTCACTCGAAGCAGTTCTTC CASSEGQLPHSKQFF 15 TRBJ2-1 - - TRBV2
TGTGCCAGCTCACCCCGGGGGGGCTCGAAGACCCAGTACTTC CASSPRGGSKTQYF 14 TRBJ2-5 once TRBD2 TRBV18
TGCGCCAGCAGAACAGGGGGCGCAAACGGGGAGCTGTTTTTT CASRTGGANGELFF 14 TRBJ2-2 - TRBD1 TRBV5-1